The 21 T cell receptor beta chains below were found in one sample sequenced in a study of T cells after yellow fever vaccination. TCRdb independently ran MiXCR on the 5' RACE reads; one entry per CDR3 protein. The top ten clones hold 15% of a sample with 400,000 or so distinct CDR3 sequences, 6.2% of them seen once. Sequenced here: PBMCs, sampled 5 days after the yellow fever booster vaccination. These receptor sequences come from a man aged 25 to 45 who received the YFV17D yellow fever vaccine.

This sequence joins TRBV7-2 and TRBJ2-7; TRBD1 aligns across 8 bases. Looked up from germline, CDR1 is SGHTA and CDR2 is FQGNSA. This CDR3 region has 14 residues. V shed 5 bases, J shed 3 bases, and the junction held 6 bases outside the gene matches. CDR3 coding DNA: TGTGCCAGCAGCGCGGCCAGGGGGCTCTACGAGCAGTACTTC. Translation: CASSAARGLYEQYF.

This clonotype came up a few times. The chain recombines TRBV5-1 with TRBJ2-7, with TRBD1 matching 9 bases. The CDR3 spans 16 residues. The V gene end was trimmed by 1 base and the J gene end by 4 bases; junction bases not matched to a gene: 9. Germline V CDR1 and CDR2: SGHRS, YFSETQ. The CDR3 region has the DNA TGCGCCAGCAGCTTGCACCCCGGGACAGGGCCGTACGAGCAGTACTTC. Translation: CASSLHPGTGPYEQYF.

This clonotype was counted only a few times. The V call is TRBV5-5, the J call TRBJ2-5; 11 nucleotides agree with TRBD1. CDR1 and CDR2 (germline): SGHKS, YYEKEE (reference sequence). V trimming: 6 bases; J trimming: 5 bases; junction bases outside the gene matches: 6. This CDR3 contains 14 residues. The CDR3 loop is CASTGQGALETQYF. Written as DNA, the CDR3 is TGTGCCAGCACCGGACAGGGGGCCTTGGAGACCCAGTACTTC.

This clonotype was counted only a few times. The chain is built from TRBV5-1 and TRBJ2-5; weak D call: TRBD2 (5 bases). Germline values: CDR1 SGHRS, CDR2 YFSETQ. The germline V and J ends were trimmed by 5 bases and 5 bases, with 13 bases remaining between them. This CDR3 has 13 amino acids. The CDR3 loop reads CASRVSGEETQYF. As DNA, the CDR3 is TGCGCCAGCAGAGTTTCTGGGGAGGAGACCCAGTACTTC.

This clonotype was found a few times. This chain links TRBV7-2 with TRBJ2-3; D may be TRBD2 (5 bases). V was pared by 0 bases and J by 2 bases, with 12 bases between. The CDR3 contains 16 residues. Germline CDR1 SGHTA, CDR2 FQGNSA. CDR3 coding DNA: TGTGCCAGCAGCTTAGCAGGGTCGGGAAACACAGATACGCAGTATTTT. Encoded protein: CASSLAGSGNTDTQYF. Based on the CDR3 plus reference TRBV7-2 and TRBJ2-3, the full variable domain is GAGVSQSPSNKVTEKGKDVELRCDPISGHTALYWYRQSLGQGLEFLIYFQGNSAPDKSGLPSDRFSAERTGGSVSTLTIQRTQQEDSAVYLCASSLAGSGNTDTQYFGPGTRLTVL.

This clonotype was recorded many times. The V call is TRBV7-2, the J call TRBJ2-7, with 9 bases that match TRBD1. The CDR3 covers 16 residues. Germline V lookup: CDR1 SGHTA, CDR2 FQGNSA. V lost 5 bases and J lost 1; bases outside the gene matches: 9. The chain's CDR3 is CASSRGTGLRSYEQYF. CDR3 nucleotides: TGTGCCAGCAGCAGAGGGACAGGGCTGCGGTCCTACGAGCAGTACTTC.

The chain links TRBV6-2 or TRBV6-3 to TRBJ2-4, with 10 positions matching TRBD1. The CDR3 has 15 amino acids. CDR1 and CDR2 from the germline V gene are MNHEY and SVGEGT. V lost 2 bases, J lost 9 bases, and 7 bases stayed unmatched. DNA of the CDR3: TGTGCCAGCAGTTACGCGGGACAGGGGATAGGCATTCAGTACTTC. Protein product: CASSYAGQGIGIQYF.

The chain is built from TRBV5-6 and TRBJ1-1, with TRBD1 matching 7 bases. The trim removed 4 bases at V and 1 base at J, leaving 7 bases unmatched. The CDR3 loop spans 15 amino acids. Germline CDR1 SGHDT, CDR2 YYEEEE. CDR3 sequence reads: CASSPLRGRNTEAFF. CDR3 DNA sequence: TGTGCCAGCAGCCCCTTGAGGGGGCGGAACACTGAAGCTTTCTTT. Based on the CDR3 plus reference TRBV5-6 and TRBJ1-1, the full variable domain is DAGVTQSPTHLIKTRGQQVTLRCSPKSGHDTVSWYQQALGQGPQFIFQYYEEEERQRGNFPDRFSGHQFPNYSSELNVNALLLGDSALYLCASSPLRGRNTEAFFGQGTRLTVV.

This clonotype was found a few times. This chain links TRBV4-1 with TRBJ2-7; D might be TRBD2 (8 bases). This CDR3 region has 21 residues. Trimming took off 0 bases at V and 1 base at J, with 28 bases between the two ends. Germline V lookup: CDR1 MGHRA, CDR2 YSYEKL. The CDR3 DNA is TGCGCCAGCAGCCAAGATCCGCCGCGCGGGGGGCTAAGGGGGCATTCCTACGAGCAGTACTTC. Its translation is CASSQDPPRGGLRGHSYEQYF.

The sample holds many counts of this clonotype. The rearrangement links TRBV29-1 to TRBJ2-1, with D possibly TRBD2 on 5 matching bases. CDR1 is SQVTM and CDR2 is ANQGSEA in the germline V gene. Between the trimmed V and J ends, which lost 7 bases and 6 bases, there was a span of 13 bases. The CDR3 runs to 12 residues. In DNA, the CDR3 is TGCAGCGGAGGGTCCTCGGGCAATGAGCAGTTCTTC. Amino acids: CSGGSSGNEQFF.

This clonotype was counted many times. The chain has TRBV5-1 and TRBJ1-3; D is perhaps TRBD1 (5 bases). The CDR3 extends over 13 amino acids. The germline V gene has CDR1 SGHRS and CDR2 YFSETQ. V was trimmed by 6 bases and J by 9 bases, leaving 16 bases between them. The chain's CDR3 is CASMAGTTGTIYF. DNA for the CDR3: TGCGCCAGCATGGCCGGGACGACGGGCACCATATATTTT.

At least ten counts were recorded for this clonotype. CDR3 in amino acids: CASSLSGDTPRTYEQYF. CDR3 nucleotide sequence: TGTGCCAGCAGTTTATCCGGGGATACCCCAAGAACCTACGAGCAGTACTTC. The V call is TRBV28, the J call TRBJ2-7; tentative D call: TRBD2 (5 bases). Germline CDR1 reads MDHEN; CDR2 reads SYDVKM. This CDR3 is 17 amino acids long. V dropped 1 base and J dropped 2 bases, with 18 bases sitting between them.

CDR3 loop: CASSLRDRDRAFF. The CDR3 DNA reads as TGTGCCAGCAGCTTGAGGGACAGGGATCGAGCTTTCTTT. The chain uses TRBV5-6 and TRBJ1-1; 9 bases are a match to TRBD1. The CDR3 consists of 13 residues. Germline V gives CDR1 SGHDT, CDR2 YYEEEE. V dropped 1 base and J dropped 10; count of bases not matched to a gene: 5.

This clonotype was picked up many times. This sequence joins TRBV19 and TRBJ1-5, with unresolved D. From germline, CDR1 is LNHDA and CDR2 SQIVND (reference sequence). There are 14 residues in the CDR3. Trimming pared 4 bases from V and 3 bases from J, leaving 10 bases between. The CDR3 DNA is TGTGCCAGTAGTACCCAAAAATACAATCAGCCCCAGCATTTT. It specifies CASSTQKYNQPQHF. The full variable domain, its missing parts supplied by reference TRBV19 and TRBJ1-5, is DGGITQSPKYLFRKEGQNVTLSCEQNLNHDAMYWYRQDPGQGLRLIYYSQIVNDFQKGDIAEGYSVSREKKESFPLTVTSAQKNPTAFYLCASSTQKYNQPQHFGDGTRLSIL.

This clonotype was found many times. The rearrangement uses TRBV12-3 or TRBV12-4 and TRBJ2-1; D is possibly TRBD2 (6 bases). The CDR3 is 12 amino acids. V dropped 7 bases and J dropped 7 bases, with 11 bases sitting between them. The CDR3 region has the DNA TGTGCCAGCACCTTCGGGGGAAATGAGCAGTTCTTC. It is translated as CASTFGGNEQFF.

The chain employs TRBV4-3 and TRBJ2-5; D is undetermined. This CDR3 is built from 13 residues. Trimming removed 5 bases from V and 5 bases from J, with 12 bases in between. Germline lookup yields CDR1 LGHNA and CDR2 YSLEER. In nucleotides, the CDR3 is TGCGCCAGCAGCTTTTCCCCGGAGGAGACCCAGTACTTC. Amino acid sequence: CASSFSPEETQYF.

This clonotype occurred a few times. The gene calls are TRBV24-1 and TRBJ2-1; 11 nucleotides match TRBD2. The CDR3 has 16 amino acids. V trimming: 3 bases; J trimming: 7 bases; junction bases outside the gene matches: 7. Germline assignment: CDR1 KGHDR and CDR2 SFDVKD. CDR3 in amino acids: CATSDPGIAGGNEQFF. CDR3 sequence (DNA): TGTGCCACCAGTGATCCAGGAATAGCGGGAGGGAATGAGCAGTTCTTC.

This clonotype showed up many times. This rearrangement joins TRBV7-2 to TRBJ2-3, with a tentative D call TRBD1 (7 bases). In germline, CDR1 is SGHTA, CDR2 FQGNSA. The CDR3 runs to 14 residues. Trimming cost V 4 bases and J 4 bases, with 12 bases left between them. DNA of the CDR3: TGTGCCAGCAGCTGGACAGGAGGGCCAGATACGCAGTATTTT. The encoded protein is CASSWTGGPDTQYF.

The CDR3, as DNA: TGTGCCAGCAGCTTAGGGTTTGGAAGGACTGAAGCTTTCTTT. It yields the protein CASSLGFGRTEAFF. This chain connects TRBV7-8 to TRBJ1-1; D uncertain. Germline assignment: CDR1 SGHVS and CDR2 FQNEAQ. The CDR3 totals 14 residues. V shed 1 base and J shed 5 bases, with 11 bases lying between them.

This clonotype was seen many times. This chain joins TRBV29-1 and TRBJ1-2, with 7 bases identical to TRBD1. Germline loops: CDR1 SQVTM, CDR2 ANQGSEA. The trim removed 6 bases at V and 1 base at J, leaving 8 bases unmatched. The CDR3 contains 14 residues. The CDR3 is CSVLTGWNNYGYTF. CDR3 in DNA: TGCAGCGTCCTGACAGGGTGGAATAACTATGGCTACACCTTC. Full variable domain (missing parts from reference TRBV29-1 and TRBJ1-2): SAVISQKPSRDICQRGTSLTIQCQVDSQVTMMFWYRQQPGQSLTLIATANQGSEATYESGFVIDKFPISRPNLTFSTLTVSNMSPEDSSIYLCSVLTGWNNYGYTFGSGTRLTVV.

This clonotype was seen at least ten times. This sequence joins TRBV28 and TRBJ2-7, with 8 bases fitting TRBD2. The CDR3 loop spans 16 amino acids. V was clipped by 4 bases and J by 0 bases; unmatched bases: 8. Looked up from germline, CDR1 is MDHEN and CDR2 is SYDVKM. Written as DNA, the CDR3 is TGTGCCAGCAGTTATAGTGGGCTAGCGGGCTCCTACGAGCAGTACTTC. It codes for CASSYSGLAGSYEQYF.